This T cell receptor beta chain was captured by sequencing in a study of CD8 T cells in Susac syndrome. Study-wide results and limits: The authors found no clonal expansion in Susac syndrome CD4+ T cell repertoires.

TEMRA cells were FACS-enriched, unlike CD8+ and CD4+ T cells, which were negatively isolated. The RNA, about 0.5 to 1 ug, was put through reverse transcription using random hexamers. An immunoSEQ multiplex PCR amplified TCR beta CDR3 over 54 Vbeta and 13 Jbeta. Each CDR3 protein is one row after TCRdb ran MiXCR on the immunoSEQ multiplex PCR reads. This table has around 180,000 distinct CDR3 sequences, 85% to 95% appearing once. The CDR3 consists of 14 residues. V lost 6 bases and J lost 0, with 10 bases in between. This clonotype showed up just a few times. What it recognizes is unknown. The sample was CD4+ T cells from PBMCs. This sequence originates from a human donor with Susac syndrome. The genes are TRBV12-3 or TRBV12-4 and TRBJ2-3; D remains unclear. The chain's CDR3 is CASSLDGSTDTQYF. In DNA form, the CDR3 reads TGTGCCAGCAGCTTGGACGGTAGCACAGATACGCAGTATTTT.